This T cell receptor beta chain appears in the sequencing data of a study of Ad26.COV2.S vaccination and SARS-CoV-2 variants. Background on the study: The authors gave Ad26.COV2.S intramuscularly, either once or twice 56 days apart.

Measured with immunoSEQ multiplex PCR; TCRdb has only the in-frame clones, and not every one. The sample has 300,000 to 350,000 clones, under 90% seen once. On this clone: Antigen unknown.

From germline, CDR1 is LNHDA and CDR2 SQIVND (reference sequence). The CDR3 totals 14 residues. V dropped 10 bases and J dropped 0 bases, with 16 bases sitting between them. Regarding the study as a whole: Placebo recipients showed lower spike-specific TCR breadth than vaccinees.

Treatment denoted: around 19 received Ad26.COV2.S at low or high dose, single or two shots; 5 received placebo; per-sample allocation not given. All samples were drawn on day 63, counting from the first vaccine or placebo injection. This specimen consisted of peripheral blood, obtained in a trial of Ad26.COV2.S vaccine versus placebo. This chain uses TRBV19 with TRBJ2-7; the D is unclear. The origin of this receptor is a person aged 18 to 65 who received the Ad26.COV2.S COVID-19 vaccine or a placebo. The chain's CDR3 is CATRPDVCSYEQYV. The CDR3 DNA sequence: TGTGCCACTAGACCGGACGTATGCTCCTACGAGCAGTACGTC.